The 24 T cell receptor beta chains below were found in one sample sequenced in a study of blood T cell repertoires in COVID-19. Data came from immunoSEQ multiplex PCR; TCRdb stores just in-frame clones and leaves some out. The sample includes tens of thousands of clones, approximately 86% of them seen just once. The sequenced sample consisted of peripheral blood. Receptors were obtained from a man between 65 and 85 years old with active COVID-19.

The chain has TRBV29-1 and TRBJ1-5; TRBD1 might be the D (5 bases). Per the germline V gene, CDR1 is SQVTM and CDR2 is ANQGSEA. The CDR3 is 13 residues long. The V end was cut by 4 bases, the J end by 6 bases, with 13 bases between. CDR3 residues: CSVGLVGGQPQHF. Here the CDR3 DNA reads TGCAGCGTTGGTCTGGTCGGGGGTCAGCCCCAGCATTTT.

The chain is built from TRBV7-9 and TRBJ1-4; D unresolved. Germline loops: CDR1 SEHNR, CDR2 FQNEAQ (reference sequence). Trimming left V 3 bases short and J 0 bases short, with 5 bases between. The CDR3 length is 14 residues. The CDR3 protein is CASSFVATNEKLFF. The DNA of the CDR3 is TGTGCCAGCAGCTTCGTAGCAACTAATGAAAAACTGTTTTTT.

This chain connects TRBV6-2 or TRBV6-3 to TRBJ1-2; 10 nucleotides align to TRBD1. There are 15 residues in the CDR3. The V and J ends lost 5 bases and 4 bases, in that order; junction bases with no gene match: 7. Germline loops: CDR1 MNHEY, CDR2 SVGEGT. As DNA, the CDR3 is TGTGCCAGCAGTAACACGAGACAGGGGGCCTATGGCTACACCTTC. Translation gives CASSNTRQGAYGYTF.

The rearrangement links TRBV7-2 to TRBJ2-7; 9 bases match TRBD1. The CDR3 consists of 15 residues. Per germline, CDR1 SGHTA and CDR2 FQGNSA. V shed 4 bases, J shed 1 base, and the junction held 5 bases outside the gene matches. The CDR3 coding sequence is TGTGCCAGCAGCTCCACCGGGACAGGGTCCTACGAGCAGTACTTC. Residues: CASSSTGTGSYEQYF.

This chain joins TRBV3-1 (or the pseudogene TRBV3-2) and TRBJ2-1, with TRBD2 identical over 13 bases. The ends lost 2 bases at V and 7 bases at J; junction bases unmatched: 2. The CDR3 covers 15 residues. Germline CDR1 reads LGHDT; CDR2 reads YNNKEL (reference sequence). This CDR3 reads CASSQTSGRGNEQFF. CDR3 coding DNA: TGTGCCAGCAGCCAAACTAGCGGGAGGGGGAATGAGCAGTTCTTC.

The chain joins TRBV7-9 to TRBJ2-7, with 11 bases that match TRBD1. The V gene's germline CDR1 is SEHNR and CDR2 FQNEAQ (reference sequence). This CDR3 contains 13 residues. The V and J ends lost 5 bases and 6 bases, in that order; junction bases with no gene match: 3. The DNA of the CDR3 is TGTGCCAGCAGCCCCGGGACAGGGGGCGAGCAGTACTTC. Its protein is CASSPGTGGEQYF. Complete variable domain (other parts from reference TRBV7-9 and TRBJ2-7): DTGVSQNPRHKITKRGQNVTFRCDPISEHNRLYWYRQTLGQGPEFLTYFQNEAQLEKSRLLSDRFSAERPKGSFSTLEIQRTEQGDSAMYLCASSPGTGGEQYFGPGTRLTVT.

V gene TRBV15 combines with J gene TRBJ2-5, with D possibly TRBD2 on 6 matching bases. Germline V gene data show CDR1 as LNHNV and CDR2 as YYDKDF (reference sequence). This CDR3 region has 15 residues. V was trimmed by 2 bases and J by 7 bases, leaving 17 bases between them. The DNA of the CDR3 is TGTGCCACCAGCAGACCGCAGGACCGGAGGGGGACCCAGTACTTC. Translation gives CATSRPQDRRGTQYF. The full variable domain, in which reference TRBV15 and TRBJ2-5 provide the parts outside the CDR3, is DAMVIQNPRYQVTQFGKPVTLSCSQTLNHNVMYWYQQKSSQAPKLLFHYYDKDFNNEADTPDNFQSRRPNTSFCFLDIRSPGLGDTAMYLCATSRPQDRRGTQYFGPGTRLLVL.

The J gene is TRBJ1-2, the V gene TRBV29-1; perhaps TRBD1 as D (6 bases). This CDR3 contains 15 residues. The V end was cut by 6 bases, the J end by 4 bases, with 21 bases between. Looked up from germline, CDR1 is SQVTM and CDR2 is ANQGSEA. In DNA form, the CDR3 reads TGCAGCGTCTCAGGACGGACAGCGGCCCCCTATGGCTACACCTTC. This sequence encodes CSVSGRTAAPYGYTF.

Only one count was recorded for this clone. This chain uses TRBV7-2 with TRBJ2-2; TRBD1 matches at 8 bases. The CDR3 loop spans 15 amino acids. CDR1 is SGHTA, CDR2 FQGNSA, per germline. Unmatched junction bases numbered 5, after V lost 3 bases and J lost 5 bases. CDR3 amino acids: CASSFQGARTGELFF. The CDR3, as DNA: TGTGCCAGCAGCTTCCAGGGGGCAAGGACCGGGGAGCTGTTTTTT.

The chain links TRBV19 to TRBJ2-1; 13 bases match TRBD2. Per the germline V gene, CDR1 is LNHDA and CDR2 is SQIVND (reference sequence). This CDR3 comprises 16 residues. After removal of 6 bases from V and 9 bases from J, the junction contained 11 bases not matched to a gene. The CDR3 sequence: CASSLGLAGRRTEQFF. DNA of the CDR3: TGTGCCAGTAGCCTGGGACTAGCGGGACGCCGGACTGAGCAGTTCTTC.

V usage is TRBV6-2 or TRBV6-3 and J usage is TRBJ2-4; the match to TRBD2 covers 7 bases. With 6 bases clipped from V and 1 base from J, the junction kept 12 bases outside the gene matches. This CDR3 spans 17 amino acids. Germline V gives CDR1 MNHEY, CDR2 SVGEGT. The CDR3 region has the DNA TGTGCCAGCAGCCCCGGTTCTAGCGGCACCGCCAAAAACATTCAGTACTTC. It is translated as CASSPGSSGTAKNIQYF.

The chain links TRBV11-1 to TRBJ2-1; TRBD1 matches at 11 bases. The length of the CDR3 is 15 residues. V shed 5 bases and J 6 bases; nucleotides not matched to a gene: 6. Germline loops: CDR1 SGHAT, CDR2 FQDESV (reference sequence). The CDR3 spells CASSRDRGTVNEQFF. The DNA of the CDR3 is TGTGCCAGCAGCCGGGACAGGGGGACAGTCAATGAGCAGTTCTTC.

The chain recombines TRBV23-1 with TRBJ1-2; D might be TRBD1 (5 bases). TRBV23-1 is placed among ORFs of uncertain function. V lost 0 bases to trimming and J lost 6 bases, with 17 bases between them. The CDR3 runs 16 residues. Here the CDR3 DNA reads TGCGCCAGCAGTCAATCGTGGGGGGTGGCAGCCCATGGCTACACCTTC. Encoded protein: CASSQSWGVAAHGYTF.

The rearrangement links TRBV18 to TRBJ2-3; tentative D call: TRBD1 (6 bases). There are 17 residues in the CDR3. Trimming removed 6 bases at V and 2 bases at J, with 21 bases between. Per germline, CDR1 KGHSH and CDR2 LQKENI. As DNA, the CDR3 is TGTGCCAGCTCCCCGGATGGGGGCGCGGAAAACACAGATACGCAGTATTTT. Amino acid sequence: CASSPDGGAENTDTQYF.

The rearrangement links TRBV27 to TRBJ2-7; tentative D call: TRBD2 (6 bases). CDR3 size: 14 residues. Trimming took 6 bases from V and 6 from J, leaving 18 bases between them. Germline loops: CDR1 MNHEY, CDR2 SMNVEV (reference sequence). The DNA for the CDR3 is TGTGCCAGCAGCCTGGAGGGGCCCCGGGGCGAGCAGTACTTC. Translated, it gives CASSLEGPRGEQYF.

The chain joins TRBV18 to TRBJ1-2; D perhaps matches TRBD1 (6 bases). The CDR3 consists of 13 residues. Germline-derived CDR1 and CDR2 are KGHSH and LQKENI. Trimming took off 3 bases at V and 4 bases at J, with 9 bases between the two ends. In DNA, the CDR3 is TGTGCCAGCTCACCCAGGGACATCTATGGCTACACCTTC. It translates to CASSPRDIYGYTF.

This clone has only one observation. The J gene is TRBJ2-5, the V gene TRBV7-2; D may be TRBD2 (7 bases). The CDR3 totals 15 residues. V was shortened by 1 base and J by 5 bases, with 14 bases between the two germline ends. From germline, CDR1 is SGHTA and CDR2 FQGNSA. The CDR3 reads CASSLGLGGGETQYF. DNA of the CDR3: TGTGCCAGCAGCTTAGGTCTGGGAGGGGGGGAGACCCAGTACTTC.

This sequence joins TRBV5-1 and TRBJ1-6; D is possibly TRBD1 (5 bases). This CDR3 spans 17 amino acids. Germline assignment: CDR1 SGHRS and CDR2 YFSETQ. V was pared by 0 bases and J by 9 bases, with 19 bases between. The CDR3 sequence: CASSLVPLGPGGSPLHF. The DNA for the CDR3 is TGCGCCAGCAGCTTGGTCCCGCTGGGGCCCGGGGGTTCACCCCTCCACTTT.

The gene calls are TRBV15 and TRBJ1-5; no reliable D call. Germline V gene sequence: CDR1 LNHNV, CDR2 YYDKDF (reference sequence). The CDR3 is 14 amino acids. V lost 2 bases and J 7 bases, leaving 12 bases between the germline ends. The CDR3 bases are TGTGCCACCAGCAGACCTCGTAACGGGCAGCCCCAGCATTTT. Its translation: CATSRPRNGQPQHF. Full variable domain (missing parts from reference TRBV15 and TRBJ1-5): DAMVIQNPRYQVTQFGKPVTLSCSQTLNHNVMYWYQQKSSQAPKLLFHYYDKDFNNEADTPDNFQSRRPNTSFCFLDIRSPGLGDTAMYLCATSRPRNGQPQHFGDGTRLSIL.

The V call is TRBV5-3, the J call TRBJ2-7, with TRBD2 identical over 14 bases. TRBV5-3 is an ORF; its function is uncertain. V shed 2 bases and J 6 bases; nucleotides not matched to a gene: 16. This CDR3 comprises 19 residues. The chain's CDR3 is CARSFPPGWGTSGSCEQYF. CDR3 in DNA: TGTGCCAGAAGCTTCCCCCCGGGCTGGGGGACTAGCGGGAGCTGCGAGCAGTACTTC.

The chain has TRBV6-2 or TRBV6-3 and TRBJ2-3, with 7 bases that match TRBD1. The V segment lost 6 bases and the J segment 2 bases; nucleotides outside the gene matches: 8. The CDR3 runs 15 residues. CDR1 and CDR2 (germline): MNHEY, SVGEGT. The DNA for the CDR3 is TGTGCCAGCAGCCGTACAGGGGCCTCCACAGATACGCAGTATTTT. Translated: CASSRTGASTDTQYF.

The chain has TRBV28 and TRBJ1-2; 7 nucleotides align to TRBD1. CDR1 and CDR2 from the germline V gene are MDHEN and SYDVKM. CDR3 length: 14 residues. With 6 bases clipped from V and 3 bases from J, the junction kept 7 bases outside the gene matches. This CDR3 reads CASSASGTDYGYTF. In DNA form, the CDR3 reads TGTGCCAGCAGCGCCTCAGGGACAGACTATGGCTACACCTTC.

This clone was seen just once. The chain is built from TRBV7-3 and TRBJ1-1; D may be TRBD1 (6 bases). This CDR3 has 18 amino acids. Trimming took 0 bases from V and 1 from J, leaving 18 bases between them. Germline lookup yields CDR1 SGHTA and CDR2 FQGTGA. CDR3 in amino acids: CASSLTGGQIRRNTEAFF. DNA for the CDR3: TGTGCCAGCAGCTTAACGGGGGGGCAAATCAGGCGGAACACTGAAGCTTTCTTT.

V is TRBV6-5 and J is TRBJ1-2; D perhaps matches TRBD1 (6 bases). The CDR3 has 15 residues. Per germline, CDR1 MNHEY and CDR2 SVGAGI. The V gene lost 7 bases and the J gene lost 0 bases, with 15 bases spanning the gap. This CDR3 reads CASTYRGATNYGYTF. CDR3 in DNA: TGTGCCAGCACCTACCGGGGGGCTACTAACTATGGCTACACCTTC.